This TCR beta chain is from a study of T cell changes during pregnancy in multiple sclerosis. The CDR3 has 15 amino acids. V was clipped by 6 bases and J by 2 bases, with 17 bases between them. The germline gives CDR1 MNHEY, CDR2 SMNVEV (reference sequence). Sequenced by immunoSEQ multiplex PCR; TCRdb stores in-frame clones only, minus some. Of 39,000 or so clones listed, approximately 91% were seen once; the top ten hold 9.5% to 13%. This TCR was sampled from a female donor with multiple sclerosis, enrolled in a pregnancy study. V gene TRBV27 combines with J gene TRBJ2-7; maybe TRBD1 (6 bases). The specimen was CD8+ T cells from peripheral blood mononuclear cells, collected after pregnancy. The CDR3 reads CASRALSGDPYEQYF. The CDR3 coding sequence is TGTGCCAGCAGAGCTTTGTCAGGGGATCCCTACGAGCAGTACTTC.